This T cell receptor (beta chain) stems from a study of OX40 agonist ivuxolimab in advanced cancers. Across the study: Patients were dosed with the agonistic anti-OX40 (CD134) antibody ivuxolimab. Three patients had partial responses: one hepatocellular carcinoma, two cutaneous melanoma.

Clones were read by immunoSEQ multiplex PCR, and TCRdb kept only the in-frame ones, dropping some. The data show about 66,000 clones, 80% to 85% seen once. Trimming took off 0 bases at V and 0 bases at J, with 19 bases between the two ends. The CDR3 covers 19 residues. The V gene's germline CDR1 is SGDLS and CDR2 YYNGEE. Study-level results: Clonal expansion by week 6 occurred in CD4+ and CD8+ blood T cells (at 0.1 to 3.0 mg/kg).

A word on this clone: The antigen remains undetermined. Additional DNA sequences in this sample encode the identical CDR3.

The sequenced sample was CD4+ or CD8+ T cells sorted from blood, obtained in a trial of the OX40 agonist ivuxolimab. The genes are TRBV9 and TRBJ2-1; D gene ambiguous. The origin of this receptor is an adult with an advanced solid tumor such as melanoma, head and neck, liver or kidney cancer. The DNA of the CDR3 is TGTGCCAGCAGCGTAGGGGCAGGAATCATACCGAGCTCCTACAATGAGCAGTTCTTC. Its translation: CASSVGAGIIPSSYNEQFF. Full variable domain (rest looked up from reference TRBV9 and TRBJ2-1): DSGVTQTPKHLITATGQRVTLRCSPRSGDLSVYWYQQSLDQGLQFLIQYYNGEERAKGNILERFSAQQFPDLHSELNLSSLELGDSALYFCASSVGAGIIPSSYNEQFFGPGTRLTVL.